This T cell receptor beta chain is from a study of T cell changes during pregnancy in multiple sclerosis. With 7 bases removed from V and 6 bases from J, the gap between germline ends came to 15 bases. Germline V CDR1 and CDR2: SGHRS, YFSETQ. The CDR3 totals 13 residues. TCRdb's table, derived via immunoSEQ multiplex PCR, lists solely in-frame clones and lacks some. The sample includes tens of thousands of clones, roughly 91% of them seen just once. V gene TRBV5-1 combines with J gene TRBJ2-3; D might be TRBD2 (6 bases). The receptor comes from a female donor with multiple sclerosis, enrolled in a pregnancy study. This material consisted of CD4+ T cells from peripheral blood mononuclear cells, taken in the third trimester of pregnancy. CDR3 nucleotide sequence: TGCGCCAGCCTCCCGGAGGGCGGGGATACGCAGTATTTT. Protein sequence: CASLPEGGDTQYF.